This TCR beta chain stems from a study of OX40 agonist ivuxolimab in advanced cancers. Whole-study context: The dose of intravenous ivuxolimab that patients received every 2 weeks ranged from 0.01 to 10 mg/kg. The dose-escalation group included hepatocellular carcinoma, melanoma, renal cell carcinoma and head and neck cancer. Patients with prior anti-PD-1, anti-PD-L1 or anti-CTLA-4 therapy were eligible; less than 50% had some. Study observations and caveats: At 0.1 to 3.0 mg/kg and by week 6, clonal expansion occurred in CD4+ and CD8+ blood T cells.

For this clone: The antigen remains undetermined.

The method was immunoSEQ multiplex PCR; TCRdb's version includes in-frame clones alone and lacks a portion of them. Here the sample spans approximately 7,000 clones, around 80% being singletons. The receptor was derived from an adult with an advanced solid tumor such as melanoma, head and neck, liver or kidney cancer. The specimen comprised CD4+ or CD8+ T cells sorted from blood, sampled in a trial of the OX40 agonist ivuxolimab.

DNA of the CDR3: TGCGCCAGCGTATTTTACTCTGGAAACACCATATATTTT. It yields the protein CASVFYSGNTIYF. The chain has TRBV23-1 and TRBJ1-3; no clear D. TRBV23-1 qualifies as an ORF whose function is uncertain. The CDR3 contains 13 residues. V gave up 8 bases and J gave up 0 bases, with 8 bases separating them.